A selection of T cell receptor beta chains follows, all from one sample in a study of CD8 T cells in ankylosing spondylitis. TCRdb reanalysed the 5' RACE reads using MiXCR and keeps one entry per CDR3 protein. Of tens of thousands of distinct CDR3 sequences in the sample, 27% were seen once. The specimen sequenced was blood, either unsorted or a sorted T cell fraction (not recorded which). The receptors originated from a male donor with ankylosing spondylitis or in good health (not recorded which). CDR3s include the opening cysteine and the closing phenylalanine or tryptophan. A D gene is named only where the DNA matches it firmly. Some rows have no size entry. The others give once, few or many, or a class for an expanded clone.

>TRBJ1-1|NA|TRBV15|NA
TGTGCCACGCTTTCGGGACGCAATTCGGCTGGTGAAGCTTTCTTT
CATLSGRNSAGEAFF
>TRBJ2-5|TRBD2|TRBV20-1|NA
TGCAGTGCTCGAAGAAAGGCCCAGCGACTAGCGGAACAAGAGACCCAGTACTTC
CSARRKAQRLAEQETQYF
>TRBJ2-5|NA|TRBV5-1|NA
TGCGCCAGCAGCTGGAATACTGGGGGAGAGACCCAGTACTTC
CASSWNTGGETQYF
>TRBJ2-5|NA|TRBV5-5|NA
TGTGCCAGCAGCCTGTACAGTGAAGAGACCCAGTACTTC
CASSLYSEETQYF
>TRBJ1-1|NA|TRBV20-1|few
TGCAGTGCTAATTCGAACACTGAAGCTTTCTTT
CSANSNTEAFF
>TRBJ2-3|NA|TRBV24-1|NA
TGTGCCACCAGTGATTGGGCAGACGGGGATACGCAGTATTTT
CATSDWADGDTQYF
>TRBJ1-6|NA|TRBV5-1|few
TGCGCCAGCAGCCCGCGGGTGGGGGGTGATTCACCCCTCCACTTT
CASSPRVGGDSPLHF
>TRBJ2-2|NA|TRBV2|NA
TGTGCCAGCAGTGTGATGAGCCCCGGGGAGCTGTTTTTT
CASSVMSPGELFF
>TRBJ2-2|NA|TRBV5-1|NA
TGCGCCAGCAGCTCTGGCGGAGACACCGGGGAGCTGTTTTTT
CASSSGGDTGELFF
>TRBJ2-3|NA|TRBV10-3|few
TGTGCCATCAGGCCCTGGGGCACAGATACGCAGTATTTT
CAIRPWGTDTQYF
>TRBJ2-1|NA|TRBV11-2|few
TGTGCCAGCAGCCCAATCCGCCAAAATGAGCAGTTCTTC
CASSPIRQNEQFF
>TRBJ2-3|NA|TRBV10-3|NA
TGTGCCATCAGTGAACGCCAGACTACCAGCACAGATACGCAGTATTTT
CAISERQTTSTDTQYF
>TRBJ1-1|NA|TRBV18|NA
TGTGCCAGCTCACCACTCTCGGGCGGATGGAACACTGAAGCTTTCTTT
CASSPLSGGWNTEAFF
>TRBJ2-1|NA|TRBV20-1|NA
TGCAGTGCTGGGCGGCAGTTCTTC
CSAGRQFF
>TRBJ1-2|TRBD1|TRBV7-2|few
TGTGCCAGCAGCTTGCATGGACAGGGCCCCGTGGGCTACACCTTC
CASSLHGQGPVGYTF
>TRBJ2-5|NA|TRBV2|NA
TGTGCCAGCAGTGAAAGCCGGGGGCCGGAGACCCAGTACTTC
CASSESRGPETQYF
>TRBJ2-1|NA|TRBV3-1|NA
TGTGCCACGCAGGGGCTAGCTAACAATGAGCAGTTCTTC
CATQGLANNEQFF
>TRBJ2-1|TRBD2|TRBV10-3|NA
TGTGCCATCAGTGAGTACGGGACTAGACAAGGCAATGAGCAGTTCTTC
CAISEYGTRQGNEQFF
>TRBJ1-4|TRBD1|TRBV28|NA
TGTGCCAGCAGTTCCACGACAGGGCCAACTAATGAAAAACTGTTTTTT
CASSSTTGPTNEKLFF
>TRBJ1-5|NA|TRBV24-1|NA
TGTGCCACCAGTCGCAGCTCAAATCAGCCCCAGCATTTT
CATSRSSNQPQHF
>TRBJ1-1|TRBD1|TRBV20-1|NA
TGCAGTGCTGGAGACAGGGGCAAGACTGAAGCTTTCTTT
CSAGDRGKTEAFF
>TRBJ2-5|TRBD2|TRBV25-1|NA
TGTGCCAGCAGTAAACCTAGCGGGAGTGGAGAGACCCAGTACTTC
CASSKPSGSGETQYF
>TRBJ1-1|TRBD1|TRBV5-1|NA
TGCGCCAGCAGCTTGGAGGGACAGTACACTGAAGCTTTCTTT
CASSLEGQYTEAFF
>TRBJ2-3|NA|TRBV15|NA
TGTGCCACCAGCAGAGATAGGGCGAATACGCAGTATTTT
CATSRDRANTQYF
>TRBJ2-7|TRBD1|TRBV10-1|NA
TGCGCCAGCAGTGAAGGGACAGCCTACGAGCAGTACTTC
CASSEGTAYEQYF
>TRBJ2-5|TRBD1|TRBV6-5|few
TGTGCCAGCAGTAAATCGACAGGGAGCATAGGGGAGACCCAGTACTTC
CASSKSTGSIGETQYF
>TRBJ2-1|TRBD2|TRBV5-1|NA
TGCGCCAGCAGCTTGAGGACTAGCGGGAGGGGGTACAATGAGCAGTTCTTC
CASSLRTSGRGYNEQFF
>TRBJ2-1|TRBD2|TRBV7-3|NA
TGTGCCAGCAGCTTGACTAGCGGGACCAACAATGAGCAGTTCTTC
CASSLTSGTNNEQFF
>TRBJ2-7|NA|TRBV20-1|NA
TGCAGTGCCTGGGCTGAGGCGGTCCACGAGCAGTACTTC
CSAWAEAVHEQYF
>TRBJ2-3|TRBD1|TRBV20-1|NA
TGCAGTGCTACAACAGGACAGGCAGATACGCAGTATTTT
CSATTGQADTQYF
>TRBJ1-2|TRBD1|TRBV10-3|NA
TGTGCCATCAGTGACAGGGGGCTTGATGGCTACACCTTC
CAISDRGLDGYTF
>TRBJ1-6|NA|TRBV20-1|NA
TGCAGTGCTATACAGGGTAGTTCACCCCTCCACTTT
CSAIQGSSPLHF
>TRBJ2-1|NA|TRBV7-8|few
TGTGCCAGCAGCCCTTACAGGGCGGGTACCTACAATGAGCAGTTCTTC
CASSPYRAGTYNEQFF
>TRBJ2-1|NA|TRBV7-9|NA
TGTGCCAGCAGCCAGACCGACAATGAGCAGTTCTTC
CASSQTDNEQFF
>TRBJ1-1|NA|TRBV3-1|NA
TGTGCCAGCAGCCCCAACGGGAACACTGAAGCTTTCTTT
CASSPNGNTEAFF
>TRBJ2-4|NA|TRBV7-2|few
TGTGCCAGCAGCTTAGCCGACCCTACAGATTGGCTAGCCAAAAACATTCAGTACTTC
CASSLADPTDWLAKNIQYF
>TRBJ1-1|NA|TRBV4-2|NA
TGTGCCAGCAGCCAAGAAAGAGACGGGACTGAAGCTTTCTTT
CASSQERDGTEAFF
>TRBJ2-5|NA|TRBV5-1|NA
TGCGCCAGCAGGTTGGCTGGGGAGACCCAGTACTTC
CASRLAGETQYF
>TRBJ2-4|TRBD2|TRBV20-1|many
TGCAGTGCTTGCGGGAGTAACGACATTCAGTACTTC
CSACGSNDIQYF
>TRBJ2-1|TRBD2|TRBV12-3/TRBV12-4|many
TGTGCCTCGGGAGGGATCTCCTACAATGAGCAGTTCTTC
CASGGISYNEQFF
>TRBJ2-1|NA|TRBV9|NA
TGTGCCAGCAGTTTACTCGGGACAGCGGGGGACAATGAGCAGTTCTTC
CASSLLGTAGDNEQFF